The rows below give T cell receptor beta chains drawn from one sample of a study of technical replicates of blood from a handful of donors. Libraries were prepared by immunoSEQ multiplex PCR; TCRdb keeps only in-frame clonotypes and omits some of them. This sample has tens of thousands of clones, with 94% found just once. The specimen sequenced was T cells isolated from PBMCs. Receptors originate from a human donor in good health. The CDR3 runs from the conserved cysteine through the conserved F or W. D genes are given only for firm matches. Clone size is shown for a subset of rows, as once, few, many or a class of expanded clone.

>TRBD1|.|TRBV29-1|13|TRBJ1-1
CSVTDRGRTEAFF
TGCAGCGTCACGGACAGGGGGCGTACTGAAGCTTTCTTT
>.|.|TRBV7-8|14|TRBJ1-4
CASSLDRASGKLFF
TGTGCCAGCAGCTTAGACAGGGCGAGCGGAAAACTGTTTTTT
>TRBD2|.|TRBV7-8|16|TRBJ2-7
CASSFPLAGGLYEQYF
TGTGCCAGCAGCTTCCCTCTAGCGGGAGGTCTGTACGAGCAGTACTTC
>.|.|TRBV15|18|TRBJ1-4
CATSRDIGAVVANEKLFF
TGTGCCACCAGCAGAGATATAGGGGCGGTGGTAGCTAATGAAAAACTGTTTTTT
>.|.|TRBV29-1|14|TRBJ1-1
CSVGAGAMNTEAFF
TGCAGCGTTGGTGCGGGGGCCATGAACACTGAAGCTTTCTTT
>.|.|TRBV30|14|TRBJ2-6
CAWGSGVGANVLTF
TGTGCCTGGGGATCAGGGGTTGGGGCCAACGTCCTGACTTTC
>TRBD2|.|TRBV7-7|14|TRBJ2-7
CASSPGTSADEQYF
TGTGCTAGCAGCCCCGGGACTAGCGCGGACGAGCAGTACTTC
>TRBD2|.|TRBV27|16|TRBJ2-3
CASSSLLAGGTDTQYF
TGTGCCAGCAGTTCTCTGCTAGCGGGAGGCACAGATACGCAGTATTTT
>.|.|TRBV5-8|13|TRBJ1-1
CASSLVRNTEAFF
TGTGCCAGCAGCTTGGTTCGGAACACTGAAGCTTTCTTT
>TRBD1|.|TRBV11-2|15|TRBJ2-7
CASSQAGGSSYEQYF
TGTGCCAGCAGCCAGGCAGGGGGCTCTTCCTACGAGCAGTACTTC
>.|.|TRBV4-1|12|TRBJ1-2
CASSQASYGYTF
TGCGCCAGCAGCCAAGCCAGCTATGGCTACACCTTC
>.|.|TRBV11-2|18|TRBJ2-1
CASSPRSPFSSSYNEQFF
TGTGCCAGCAGCCCGAGGAGTCCTTTTTCGAGCTCCTACAATGAGCAGTTCTTC
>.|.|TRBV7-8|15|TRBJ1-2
CASSLVGGINYGYTF
TGTGCCAGCAGCTTAGTGGGGGGAATTAACTATGGCTACACCTTC
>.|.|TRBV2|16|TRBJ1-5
CASSDPWGGLDQPQHF
TGTGCCAGCAGTGACCCGTGGGGGGGATTAGATCAGCCCCAGCATTTT
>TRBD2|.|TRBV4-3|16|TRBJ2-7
CASSQEASGGSYEQYF
TGCGCCAGCAGCCAAGAAGCGAGCGGGGGCTCCTACGAGCAGTACTTC
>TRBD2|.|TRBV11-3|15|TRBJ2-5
CASSLTGGGKETQYF
TGTGCCAGCAGCTTGACGGGGGGGGGTAAAGAGACCCAGTACTTC
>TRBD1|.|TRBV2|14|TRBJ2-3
CASSQQGATDTQYF
TGTGCCAGCAGTCAACAGGGGGCAACAGATACGCAGTATTTT
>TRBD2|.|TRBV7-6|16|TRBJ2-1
CASSLITSGNLDEQFF
TGTGCCAGCAGCTTAATAACTAGCGGGAACTTGGATGAGCAGTTCTTC
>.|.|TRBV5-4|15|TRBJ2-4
CASSGAGGSGNIQYF
TGTGCCAGCAGCGGTGCAGGGGGGAGCGGGAACATTCAGTACTTC
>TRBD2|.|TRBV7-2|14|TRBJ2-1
CASSLLAGYNEQFF
TGTGCCAGCAGCTTACTAGCGGGGTACAATGAGCAGTTCTTC
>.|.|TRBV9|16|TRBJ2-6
CASSVYSPSGANVLTF
TGTGCCAGCAGCGTGTACAGCCCCTCTGGGGCCAACGTCCTGACTTTC
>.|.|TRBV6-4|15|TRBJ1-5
CASGGPGVGNQPQHF
TGTGCCAGCGGAGGCCCAGGAGTGGGCAATCAGCCCCAGCATTTT
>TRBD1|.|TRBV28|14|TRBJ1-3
CASSLYRGGNTIYF
TGTGCCAGCAGTTTATACAGGGGAGGAAACACCATATATTTT
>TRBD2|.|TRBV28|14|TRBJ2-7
CASSLSAGGREQYF
TGTGCCAGCAGTTTATCGGCGGGAGGGCGCGAGCAGTACTTC
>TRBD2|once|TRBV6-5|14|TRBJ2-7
CASSISGSPGEQYF
TGTGCCAGCTCAATTAGCGGGAGCCCGGGGGAGCAGTACTTC
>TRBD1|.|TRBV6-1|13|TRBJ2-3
CASRWTGRDTQYF
TGTGCCAGCAGATGGACAGGGAGAGATACGCAGTATTTT
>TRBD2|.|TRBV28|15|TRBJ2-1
CASSLEGSGTNEQFF
TGTGCCAGCAGTTTAGAAGGTAGCGGGACCAATGAGCAGTTCTTC
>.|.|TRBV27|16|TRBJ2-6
CASSSPGQSGANVLTF
TGTGCCAGCAGTTCTCCGGGACAATCTGGGGCCAACGTCCTGACTTTC
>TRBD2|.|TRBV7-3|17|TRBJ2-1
CASSPYTLASPLYEQFF
TGTGCCAGCAGCCCATATACACTAGCGTCCCCCCTTTATGAGCAGTTCTTC
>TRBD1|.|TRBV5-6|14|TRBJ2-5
CASGTGGWQETQYF
TGTGCCAGCGGAACAGGGGGCTGGCAAGAGACCCAGTACTTC
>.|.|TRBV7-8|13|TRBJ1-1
CASSLRETTEAFF
TGTGCCAGCAGCTTGAGGGAGACCACTGAAGCTTTCTTT
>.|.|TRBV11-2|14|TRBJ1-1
CASSSLTGYAEAFF
TGTGCCAGCAGCTCGCTGACAGGCTACGCTGAAGCTTTCTTT
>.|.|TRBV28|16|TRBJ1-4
CASSLGVNGANEKLFF
TGTGCCAGCAGTTTAGGGGTAAACGGGGCTAATGAAAAACTGTTTTTT
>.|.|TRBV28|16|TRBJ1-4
CASSSPDSPAGEKLFF
TGTGCCAGCAGTTCCCCCGACAGCCCAGCAGGTGAAAAACTGTTTTTT
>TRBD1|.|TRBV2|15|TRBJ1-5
CASSVGTGGYQPQHF
TGTGCCAGCAGTGTCGGGACAGGCGGCTATCAGCCCCAGCATTTT
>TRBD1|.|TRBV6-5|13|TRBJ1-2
CASSNRGPGGYTF
TGTGCCAGCAGTAACAGGGGGCCAGGCGGCTACACCTTC
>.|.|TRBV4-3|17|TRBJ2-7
CASSYWSTRPFSYEQYF
TGCGCCAGCAGCTACTGGAGTACTCGCCCCTTCTCCTACGAGCAGTACTTC
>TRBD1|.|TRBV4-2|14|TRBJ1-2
CASSPLEGAYGYTF
TGTGCCAGCAGCCCGCTGGAGGGGGCCTATGGCTACACCTTC
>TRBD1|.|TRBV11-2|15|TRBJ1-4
CASSLVGQGLEKLFF
TGTGCCAGCAGCTTAGTGGGACAGGGTTTAGAAAAACTGTTTTTT
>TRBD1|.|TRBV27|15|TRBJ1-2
CASSFRTGNPYGYTF
TGTGCCAGCAGTTTTAGGACAGGGAATCCCTATGGCTACACCTTC
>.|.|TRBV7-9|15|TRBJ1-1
CASSLQSGVNTEAFF
TGTGCCAGCAGCTTACAATCAGGGGTGAACACTGAAGCTTTCTTT
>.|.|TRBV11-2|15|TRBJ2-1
CASSLAGVPKNEQFF
TGTGCCAGCAGCTTAGCGGGAGTCCCCAAGAATGAGCAGTTCTTC
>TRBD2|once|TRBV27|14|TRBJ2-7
CASKPRDYLGEQYF
TGTGCCAGCAAGCCCCGGGACTATCTGGGGGAGCAGTACTTC
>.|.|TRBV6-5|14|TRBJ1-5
CASSYRQDNQPQHF
TGTGCCAGCAGTTACAGACAGGACAATCAGCCCCAGCATTTT
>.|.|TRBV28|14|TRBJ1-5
CASSPGQINQPQHF
TGTGCCAGCAGCCCTGGACAAATAAATCAGCCCCAGCATTTT
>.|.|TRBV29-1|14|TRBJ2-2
CSVYSMGAAGELFF
TGCAGCGTATACTCCATGGGGGCGGCCGGGGAGCTGTTTTTT
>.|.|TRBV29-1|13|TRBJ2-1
CSVEDLDRNEQFF
TGCAGCGTTGAAGACCTGGACAGAAATGAGCAGTTCTTC
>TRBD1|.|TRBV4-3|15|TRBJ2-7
CASSPKLTGGYEQYF
TGCGCCAGCAGCCCCAAGTTGACAGGGGGCTACGAGCAGTACTTC
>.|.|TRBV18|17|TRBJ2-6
CASSPRGAGDGANVLTF
TGTGCCAGCTCACCACGTGGTGCAGGGGACGGGGCCAACGTCCTGACTTTC
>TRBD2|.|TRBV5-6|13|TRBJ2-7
CASSLAGVHEQYF
TGTGCTAGCAGCTTGGCGGGAGTACACGAGCAGTACTTC
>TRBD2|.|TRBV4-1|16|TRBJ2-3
CASSPGLAGRTDTQYF
TGCGCCAGCAGCCCCGGACTAGCGGGGCGCACAGATACGCAGTATTTT
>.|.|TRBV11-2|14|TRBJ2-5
CASSSDSSGETQYF
TGTGCCAGCAGCTCAGATTCTTCCGGGGAGACCCAGTACTTC
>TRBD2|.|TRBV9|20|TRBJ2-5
CASSVPLGLAGGPGQETQYF
TGTGCCAGCAGCGTTCCCCTCGGACTAGCGGGAGGGCCGGGGCAAGAGACCCAGTACTTC
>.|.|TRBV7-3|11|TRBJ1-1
CASNGGNEAFF
TGTGCCAGCAACGGCGGCAATGAAGCTTTCTTT
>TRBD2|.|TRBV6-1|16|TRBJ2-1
CASSEQREGRYNEQFF
TGTGCCAGCAGTGAACAGCGGGAGGGCCGCTACAATGAGCAGTTCTTC
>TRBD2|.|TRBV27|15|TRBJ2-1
CASSLSVGGPNEQFF
TGTGCCAGCAGTTTATCAGTGGGAGGGCCCAATGAGCAGTTCTTC
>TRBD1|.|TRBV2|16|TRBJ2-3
CASSRTGALSKDTQYF
TGTGCCAGCAGCCGAACAGGGGCCCTATCAAAAGATACGCAGTATTTT
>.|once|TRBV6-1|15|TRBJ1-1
CASSEYRVLNTEAFF
TGTGCCAGCAGTGAATATCGAGTTCTGAACACTGAAGCTTTCTTT